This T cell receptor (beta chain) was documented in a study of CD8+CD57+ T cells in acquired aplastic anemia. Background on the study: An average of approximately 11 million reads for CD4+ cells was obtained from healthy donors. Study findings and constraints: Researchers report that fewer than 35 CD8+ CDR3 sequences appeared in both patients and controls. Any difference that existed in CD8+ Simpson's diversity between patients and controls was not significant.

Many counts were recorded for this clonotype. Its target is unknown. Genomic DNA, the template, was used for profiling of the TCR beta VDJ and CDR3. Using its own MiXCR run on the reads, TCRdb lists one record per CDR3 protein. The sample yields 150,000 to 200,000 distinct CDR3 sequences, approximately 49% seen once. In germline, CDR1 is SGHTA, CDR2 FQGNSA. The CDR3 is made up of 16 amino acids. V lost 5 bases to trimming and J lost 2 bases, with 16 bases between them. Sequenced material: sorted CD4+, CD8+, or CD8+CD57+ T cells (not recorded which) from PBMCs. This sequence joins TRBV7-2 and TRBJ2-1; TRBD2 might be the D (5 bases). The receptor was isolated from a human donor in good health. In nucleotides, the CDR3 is TGTGCCAGCAGCCCTCGGGATTCGCGGACCTACAATGAGCAGTTCTTC. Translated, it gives CASSPRDSRTYNEQFF.